One T cell receptor beta chain is described in this entry. Its antigen is undetermined. V was shortened by 4 bases and J by 0 bases, with 9 bases between the two germline ends. CDR3 length: 14 amino acids. Germline assignment: CDR1 SGHRS and CDR2 YFSETQ. These data are taken from a study of CD8+ T cells in alopecia areata. The wider study: Treated individuals took tofacitinib by mouth, 5 to 10 mg twice daily. Tofacitinib therapy took 6 to 18 months; 6 months off drug came after.

Findings and caveats of the study: Shared TCR sequences were less clear between patients than in mice, possibly partly from HLA diversity. More clonal than normal scalp was lesional scalp, particularly alopecia totalis/universalis.

RNA was extracted and reverse transcribed into cDNA as the sequencing template. TCRdb keeps only in-frame clones here, not all; method: immunoSEQ multiplex PCR. The repertoire holds around 140,000 clones, with roughly 46% as singletons. The genes are TRBV5-1 and TRBJ2-3; no clear D. The specimen was CD4+ T cells sorted from blood, collected at week 0. This receptor was taken from a human donor with alopecia areata. In DNA, the CDR3 is TGCGCCAGCAGCCTACTGACCAGCACAGATACGCAGTATTTT. It codes for CASSLLTSTDTQYF.